What follows are 32 T cell receptor beta chains derived from one specimen sequenced in a study of T cell changes during pregnancy in multiple sclerosis. Clones were read by immunoSEQ multiplex PCR, and TCRdb kept only the in-frame ones, dropping some. The sample lists about 59,000 clones; 80% to 95% were seen once. Sequencing used CD4+ T cells from peripheral blood mononuclear cells, obtained before pregnancy. The receptor source for this set is a female donor with multiple sclerosis, enrolled in a pregnancy study.

The V and J genes are TRBV9 and TRBJ2-1, with 8 bases fitting TRBD2. The CDR3 runs 17 residues. The V and J ends lost 0 bases and 5 bases, in that order; junction bases with no gene match: 10. Germline loops: CDR1 SGDLS, CDR2 YYNGEE. In DNA, the CDR3 is TGTGCCAGCAGCGTAGATCATGAAGCGGGAGTAAACAATGAGCAGTTCTTC. It yields the protein CASSVDHEAGVNNEQFF.

The J gene is TRBJ2-1, the V gene TRBV7-9, with TRBD2 matching over 7 bases. Unmatched junction bases numbered 6, after V lost 2 bases and J lost 2 bases. Germline assignment: CDR1 SEHNR and CDR2 FQNEAQ (reference sequence). The CDR3 totals 16 residues. The CDR3 nucleotides read TGTGCCAGCAGCTTACGAATAGGACTAGCCTACAATGAGCAGTTCTTC. Translating gives CASSLRIGLAYNEQFF.

The chain combines TRBV5-4 with TRBJ2-7, with a weak D call TRBD2 (5 bases). There are 13 residues in the CDR3. The germline V gene encodes CDR1 SGHNT and CDR2 YYREEE (reference sequence). The germline V and J ends were trimmed by 4 bases and 5 bases, with 13 bases remaining between them. CDR3 region: CASSPPGEHEQYF. DNA for the CDR3: TGTGCCAGCAGCCCCCCTGGGGAGCACGAGCAGTACTTC.

The chain recombines TRBV11-2 with TRBJ1-4; D ambiguous. This CDR3 is 14 amino acids long. V gave up 1 base and J gave up 5 bases, with 8 bases separating them. CDR1 is SGHAT and CDR2 is FQNNGV in the germline V gene. The CDR3 protein is CASSLGWANEKLFF. Here the CDR3 DNA reads TGTGCCAGCAGCTTAGGATGGGCCAATGAAAAACTGTTTTTT.

The V call is TRBV4-2, the J call TRBJ2-7, with 9 bases fitting TRBD2. The CDR3 consists of 18 residues. Germline CDR1 and CDR2: LGHNA and YNFKEQ. V lost 2 bases to trimming and J lost 3 bases; unmatched junction nucleotides: 14. The DNA for the CDR3 is TGTGCCAGCAGCCAACCACGTGCCTTTACTAGCGGGCGCTACGAGCAGTACTTC. It encodes CASSQPRAFTSGRYEQYF.

V gene TRBV7-2 combines with J gene TRBJ2-5, with 8 nucleotides matching TRBD2. V gave up 3 bases and J gave up 4 bases; unmatched junction bases: 4. This CDR3 has 14 residues. CDR1 is SGHTA and CDR2 is FQGNSA in the germline V gene. Written as DNA, the CDR3 is TGTGCCAGCAGCTTCGGGACTAGGGGAGAGACCCAGTACTTC. Its protein product is CASSFGTRGETQYF.

V gene TRBV5-1 combines with J gene TRBJ1-2, with 7 bases matching TRBD1. Germline-derived CDR1 and CDR2 are SGHRS and YFSETQ. This CDR3 spans 13 amino acids. V shed 4 bases and J 2 bases; nucleotides not matched to a gene: 2. DNA of the CDR3: TGCGCCAGCAGCCCGGACAGGAACTATGGCTACACCTTC. This translates into CASSPDRNYGYTF. The full variable domain, its missing parts supplied by reference TRBV5-1 and TRBJ1-2, is KAGVTQTPRYLIKTRGQQVTLSCSPISGHRSVSWYQQTPGQGLQFLFEYFSETQRNKGNFPGRFSGRQFSNSRSEMNVSTLELGDSALYLCASSPDRNYGYTFGSGTRLTVV.

The chain recombines TRBV5-4 with TRBJ2-7, with 7 bases that match TRBD1. Germline V gene data show CDR1 as SGHNT and CDR2 as YYREEE (reference sequence). Trimming cost V 4 bases and J 4 bases; bases outside gene matches: 11. The CDR3 is 15 residues long. CDR3 protein: CASSDRTGMKYEQYF. The CDR3 bases are TGTGCCAGCAGCGACCGGACAGGAATGAAGTACGAGCAGTACTTC.

In this sample, this clone turned up once. The gene calls are TRBV5-4 and TRBJ1-1; TRBD1 matches 8 bases. The CDR3 length is 15 residues. The V gene's germline CDR1 is SGHNT and CDR2 YYREEE (reference sequence). The trim removed 4 bases at V and 6 bases at J, leaving 11 bases unmatched. CDR3 in DNA: TGTGCCAGCAGCGCCGCAAGGACAGGGAATCCTGAAGCTTTCTTT. Amino acid sequence: CASSAARTGNPEAFF.

V gene TRBV6-1 combines with J gene TRBJ2-1; 10 bases match TRBD2. CDR1 MNHNS and CDR2 SASEGT come from the germline V gene. The CDR3 is made up of 17 amino acids. With 0 bases clipped from V and 7 bases from J, the junction kept 9 bases outside the gene matches. The CDR3 sequence is CASSEALRGSGRNEQFF. The CDR3 DNA is TGTGCCAGCAGTGAAGCGCTTCGGGGTAGCGGGAGGAATGAGCAGTTCTTC.

The CDR3 sequence: CASSSPGENTIYEQYF. CDR3 sequence (DNA): TGTGCCAGCAGTTCCCCGGGTGAAAATACCATCTACGAGCAGTACTTC. This chain connects TRBV28 to TRBJ2-7; no clear D. Looked up from germline, CDR1 is MDHEN and CDR2 is SYDVKM. The CDR3 is 16 amino acids. V lost 4 bases and J 3 bases, leaving 19 bases between the germline ends.

The chain combines TRBV30 with TRBJ1-2; D unclear. This CDR3 spans 12 amino acids. V was pared by 0 bases and J by 9 bases, with 11 bases between. Per germline, CDR1 GTSNPN and CDR2 SVGIG (reference sequence). Here the CDR3 DNA reads TGTGCCTGGAGTGTACGAGGGTTAAGCTACACCTTC. This codes for CAWSVRGLSYTF.

J is TRBJ2-5 and V is TRBV14; 12 nucleotides match TRBD2. Unmatched junction bases numbered 10, after V lost 6 bases and J lost 5 bases. The CDR3 is 16 amino acids. Germline CDR1 SGHDN, CDR2 FVKESK. The CDR3 here is CASSYGLAGRTETQYF. In nucleotides, the CDR3 is TGTGCCAGCAGTTACGGACTAGCGGGAAGGACGGAGACCCAGTACTTC.

The chain uses TRBV7-9 and TRBJ2-7; 13 bases line up with TRBD2. The CDR3 is 15 residues long. The germline CDR1 and CDR2 sequences are SEHNR and FQNEAQ (reference sequence). V lost 4 bases and J lost 0; bases outside the gene matches: 0. CDR3 amino acids: CASSWTSGSSYEQYF. As DNA, the CDR3 is TGTGCCAGCAGCTGGACTAGCGGGAGCTCCTACGAGCAGTACTTC.

This chain uses TRBV2 with TRBJ1-6; 11 nucleotides align to TRBD1. CDR3 length: 14 residues. Germline assignment: CDR1 SNHLY and CDR2 FYNNEI. With 10 bases clipped from V and 7 bases from J, the junction kept 6 bases outside the gene matches. The CDR3 nucleotides read TGTGCCAACGGGGGACAGGGGGGCAATTCACCCCTCCACTTT. This codes for CANGGQGGNSPLHF.

The chain is built from TRBV27 and TRBJ1-6; D perhaps matches TRBD1 (5 bases). In germline, CDR1 is MNHEY, CDR2 SMNVEV (reference sequence). The CDR3 consists of 12 residues. Trimming removed 6 bases from V and 7 bases from J, with 7 bases in between. The CDR3 nucleotides are TGTGCCAGCAGACGGGGGAATTCACCCCTCCACTTT. Residues: CASRRGNSPLHF.

This chain links TRBV29-1 with TRBJ2-7, with D maybe TRBD2 (6 bases). The V end lost 4 bases, the J end lost 6 bases, and 13 bases lay between the germline ends. This CDR3 spans 12 amino acids. In germline, CDR1 is SQVTM, CDR2 ANQGSEA. CDR3 sequence (DNA): TGCAGCGTTGGGGGGACTTGGGGCGAGCAGTACTTC. Translating it yields CSVGGTWGEQYF.

The V gene is TRBV27, the J gene TRBJ2-1; 7 nucleotides line up with TRBD1. The CDR3 is 16 amino acids. Looked up from germline, CDR1 is MNHEY and CDR2 is SMNVEV (reference sequence). V gave up 5 bases and J gave up 4 bases; unmatched junction bases: 11. CDR3 sequence: CASSLRSGQSYNEQFF. The DNA of the CDR3 is TGTGCCAGCAGTCTAAGATCGGGACAGTCATACAATGAGCAGTTCTTC.

CDR3 nucleotides: TGTGCCAGTAGTAAAACTCAAGGGACTAGCGGGATTAACGAGCAGTACTTC. Its translation: CASSKTQGTSGINEQYF. The chain couples TRBV19 to TRBJ2-7, with 13 nucleotides matching TRBD2. Unmatched junction bases numbered 11, after V lost 4 bases and J lost 5 bases. The germline V gene encodes CDR1 LNHDA and CDR2 SQIVND (reference sequence). The CDR3 loop spans 17 amino acids.

The V gene is TRBV7-9, the J gene TRBJ1-1; no definite D call. This CDR3 contains 15 residues. Germline V CDR1 and CDR2: SEHNR, FQNEAQ (reference sequence). Trimming cost V 1 base and J 1 base, with 10 bases left between them. CDR3 protein: CASSLGTRENTEAFF. CDR3 nucleotides: TGTGCCAGCAGCTTAGGTACTCGCGAGAACACTGAAGCTTTCTTT.

This clone appeared once. J is TRBJ2-5 and V is TRBV7-9; a possible D gene is TRBD2 (5 bases). The CDR3 runs to 14 residues. The V end lost 5 bases, the J end lost 5 bases, and 15 bases lay between the germline ends. Germline V gives CDR1 SEHNR, CDR2 FQNEAQ (reference sequence). The DNA for the CDR3 is TGTGCCAGCAGCCCAGCGAGGGATATTGAGACCCAGTACTTC. Its translation: CASSPARDIETQYF.

This chain joins TRBV19 and TRBJ2-7, with TRBD2 as a possible D gene (6 bases). The CDR3 loop spans 16 amino acids. The germline gives CDR1 LNHDA, CDR2 SQIVND (reference sequence). Trimming pared 5 bases from V and 2 bases from J, leaving 19 bases between. The CDR3, as DNA: TGTGCCAGTAGTTCCATCCCAGCGGGTTCAACCTACGAGCAGTACTTC. This codes for CASSSIPAGSTYEQYF.

V and J are TRBV14 and TRBJ2-1, with 7 nucleotides matching TRBD1. Germline V CDR1 and CDR2: SGHDN, FVKESK. The trim removed 7 bases at V and 4 bases at J, leaving 4 bases unmatched. The CDR3 spans 13 residues. CDR3 loop: CASNRDRYNEQFF. CDR3 bases: TGTGCCAGCAACCGGGACAGATACAATGAGCAGTTCTTC.

The V call is TRBV7-9, the J call TRBJ2-2; 7 bases match TRBD1. The trim removed 4 bases at V and 4 bases at J, leaving 9 bases unmatched. Germline CDR1 SEHNR, CDR2 FQNEAQ (reference sequence). The CDR3 loop spans 16 amino acids. CDR3 sequence: CASSSRTGVGTGELFF. CDR3 nucleotide sequence: TGTGCCAGCAGCTCTCGGACAGGTGTCGGCACCGGGGAGCTGTTTTTT.

This clone was picked up one time. The V gene is TRBV11-3, the J gene TRBJ2-4, with TRBD1 matching 10 bases. With 1 base clipped from V and 6 bases from J, the junction kept 12 bases outside the gene matches. Germline V gene lookup returns CDR1 SGHNT and CDR2 YENEEA. CDR3 length: 18 amino acids. CDR3 residues: CASSLADRGHLLGNIQYF. The CDR3 DNA reads as TGTGCCAGCAGCTTAGCCGACAGGGGGCACCTCCTTGGAAACATTCAGTACTTC.

The chain has TRBV9 and TRBJ1-3, with 8 positions matching TRBD1. The length of the CDR3 is 14 residues. Trimming took 4 bases from V and 5 from J; bases not matched to a gene: 5. Germline CDR1 and CDR2: SGDLS and YYNGEE. CDR3 nucleotide sequence: TGTGCCAGCAGCCTCGGACAGGGTAGAAACACCATATATTTT. As protein: CASSLGQGRNTIYF.

This chain uses TRBV9 with TRBJ2-7; TRBD2 agrees at 7 bases. This CDR3 has 13 residues. The V and J ends lost 4 bases and 3 bases, in that order; junction bases with no gene match: 4. Germline V gives CDR1 SGDLS, CDR2 YYNGEE. In DNA, the CDR3 is TGTGCCAGCAGCCCGGCGGGAGTCTACGAGCAGTACTTC. Protein product: CASSPAGVYEQYF.

The CDR3 here is CASSDGGQPQHF. The CDR3 bases are TGTGCCAGCAGTGACGGCGGGCAGCCCCAGCATTTT. The gene calls are TRBV2 and TRBJ1-5, with D uncertain. Trimming shortened V by 3 bases and J by 7 bases, and 7 bases separated the two germline ends. Germline loops: CDR1 SNHLY, CDR2 FYNNEI. The CDR3 length is 12 residues. The whole variable domain, remainder taken from reference TRBV2 and TRBJ1-5, is EPEVTQTPSHQVTQMGQEVILRCVPISNHLYFYWYRQILGQKVEFLVSFYNNEISEKSEIFDDQFSVERPDGSNFTLKIRSTKLEDSAMYFCASSDGGQPQHFGDGTRLSIL.

This chain connects TRBV28 to TRBJ2-7, with 9 bases lining up with TRBD1. There are 14 residues in the CDR3. The trim removed 7 bases at V and 0 bases at J, leaving 4 bases unmatched. Germline V lookup: CDR1 MDHEN, CDR2 SYDVKM. This CDR3 is CASKLTGGSYEQYF. In nucleotides, the CDR3 is TGTGCCAGCAAATTGACAGGGGGCTCCTACGAGCAGTACTTC.

This chain uses TRBV19 with TRBJ2-1; unclear D gene. The CDR3 is 14 amino acids. CDR1 and CDR2 from the germline V gene are LNHDA and SQIVND (reference sequence). The V end lost 7 bases, the J end lost 0 bases, and 10 bases lay between the germline ends. The CDR3 here is CASKPGSSYNEQFF. The CDR3 bases are TGTGCCAGTAAACCCGGTAGCTCCTACAATGAGCAGTTCTTC.

The chain combines TRBV5-4 with TRBJ2-5; D is ambiguous. This CDR3 is built from 13 residues. V was cut by 4 bases and J by 5 bases, with 12 bases left in between. The germline V gene has CDR1 SGHNT and CDR2 YYREEE (reference sequence). DNA for the CDR3: TGTGCCAGCAGCACCGGTCCGTTGGAGACCCAGTACTTC. Its translation: CASSTGPLETQYF.

V gene TRBV4-2 combines with J gene TRBJ1-1, with a tentative D call TRBD1 (5 bases). The V gene lost 4 bases and the J gene lost 1 base, with 13 bases spanning the gap. The CDR3 covers 15 residues. Germline CDR1 LGHNA, CDR2 YNFKEQ. The CDR3 loop is CASSPTDRTNTEAFF. The CDR3 DNA follows: TGTGCCAGCAGCCCCACTGACAGAACGAACACTGAAGCTTTCTTT.